A selection of T cell receptor beta chains follows, all from one sample in a study of monozygotic twins with inflammatory bowel disease. TCRdb re-called the 5' RACE reads; every CDR3 protein appears as one record, without DNA. The sample data list 300,000 to 400,000 distinct CDR3 sequences. Sequenced: blood. The receptors were sampled from a human donor with ulcerative colitis or Crohn's disease, or a healthy co-twin of an affected twin (not recorded which). The CDR3 runs from the conserved cysteine through the conserved F or W. The order of the fields is J gene, V gene, CDR3 protein.

J gene: TRBJ2-1; V gene: TRBV15; CDR3 protein: CATSRAILGAGQGEQFF
J gene: TRBJ2-1; V gene: TRBV24-1; CDR3 protein: CATSDFKVGEQFF
J gene: TRBJ2-1; V gene: TRBV4-2; CDR3 protein: CASSAPGPLREEQFF
J gene: TRBJ2-3; V gene: TRBV10-3; CDR3 protein: CAIREAAGGFTDTQYF
J gene: TRBJ1-5; V gene: TRBV5-1; CDR3 protein: CASSFAGDSNQPQHF
J gene: TRBJ1-1; V gene: TRBV20-1; CDR3 protein: CGRSGAMNTEAFF
J gene: TRBJ2-7; V gene: TRBV7-9; CDR3 protein: CASSLLPDRESYEQYF
J gene: TRBJ1-5; V gene: TRBV28; CDR3 protein: CASSPLGESNQPQHF
J gene: TRBJ1-3; V gene: TRBV7-2; CDR3 protein: CASSLLSSGNTIYF
J gene: TRBJ1-1; V gene: TRBV29-1; CDR3 protein: CSVPRGTGGNEPNTEAFF
J gene: TRBJ2-3; V gene: TRBV20-1; CDR3 protein: CSVYRRSGGLTDTQYF
J gene: TRBJ2-3; V gene: TRBV5-1; CDR3 protein: CASSFGRGGEDTQYF
J gene: TRBJ2-5; V gene: TRBV15; CDR3 protein: CATSRDLTGPQETQYF
J gene: TRBJ2-5; V gene: TRBV27; CDR3 protein: CASSRQGYSKETQYF
J gene: TRBJ2-1; V gene: TRBV7-9; CDR3 protein: CASSTRSDEQFF
J gene: TRBJ2-1; V gene: TRBV21-1; CDR3 protein: CASSKAKLAGQNNEQFF
J gene: TRBJ2-7; V gene: TRBV5-1; CDR3 protein: CASSPGRPGQTYEQYF
J gene: TRBJ1-2; V gene: TRBV10-3; CDR3 protein: CAIHLEEGNYGYTF
J gene: TRBJ2-5; V gene: TRBV6-1; CDR3 protein: CASSTDRLAQETQYF
J gene: TRBJ2-1; V gene: TRBV7-7; CDR3 protein: CASSPYGGNEQFF
J gene: TRBJ2-1; V gene: TRBV20-1; CDR3 protein: CSASNSGRGRLNEQFF
J gene: TRBJ2-1; V gene: TRBV5-6; CDR3 protein: CASSLLASYYNEQFF
J gene: TRBJ2-5; V gene: TRBV6-1; CDR3 protein: CASSRLTGPSGTQYF
J gene: TRBJ2-7; V gene: TRBV5-1; CDR3 protein: CASSYAGGSLSYEQYF
J gene: TRBJ2-2; V gene: TRBV6-1; CDR3 protein: CASSRGTVYTGELFF
J gene: TRBJ2-3; V gene: TRBV6-4; CDR3 protein: CASSDSSLETDTQYF
J gene: TRBJ2-3; V gene: TRBV10-3; CDR3 protein: CAISEQGPSTDTQYF
J gene: TRBJ2-1; V gene: TRBV12-3/TRBV12-4; CDR3 protein: CATCFTGGRYNEQFF
J gene: TRBJ1-1; V gene: TRBV29-1; CDR3 protein: CSVYQVNTEAFF
J gene: TRBJ1-1; V gene: TRBV20-1; CDR3 protein: CSARALILNTEAFF
J gene: TRBJ2-7; V gene: TRBV12-3/TRBV12-4; CDR3 protein: CASSFGLAGVVEQYF
J gene: TRBJ2-1; V gene: TRBV5-1; CDR3 protein: CASSLGGTSVSYNEQFF
J gene: TRBJ1-2; V gene: TRBV4-1; CDR3 protein: CASSQPTGGNYGYTF
J gene: TRBJ1-3; V gene: TRBV6-1; CDR3 protein: CASSDGGGSGNTIYF
J gene: TRBJ1-5; V gene: TRBV5-1; CDR3 protein: CASSPVAGVGQPQHF
J gene: TRBJ2-7; V gene: TRBV5-1; CDR3 protein: CASSLEYGLRSYEQYF